The 17 T cell receptor beta chains below were found in one sample sequenced in a study of blood T cell repertoires in COVID-19. Libraries were prepared by immunoSEQ multiplex PCR; TCRdb keeps only in-frame clonotypes and omits some of them. This sample has fewer than 90,000 clones; 70% to 80% occur once, and the top ten carry over 40%. The sequencing input was peripheral blood. The origin of the receptors is a human donor in a cohort sampled during active COVID-19.

There are many counts of this clone. CDR3 in amino acids: CASSPGTTTYEQYF. The CDR3 nucleotides read TGTGCCAGCAGCCCCGGGACTACCACCTACGAGCAGTACTTC. The gene calls are TRBV6-5 and TRBJ2-7; 7 positions match TRBD2. CDR3 size: 14 residues. Germline CDR1 and CDR2: MNHEY and SVGAGI. The V gene end was trimmed by 6 bases and the J gene end by 2 bases; junction bases not matched to a gene: 7.

The chain is built from TRBV18 and TRBJ1-2; perhaps TRBD1 as D (5 bases). This CDR3 contains 14 residues. Germline lookup yields CDR1 KGHSH and CDR2 LQKENI. V shed 3 bases and J shed 7 bases, with 15 bases lying between them. CDR3: CASSPAGLFLGYTF. Written as DNA, the CDR3 is TGTGCCAGCTCACCCGCGGGACTGTTTCTTGGCTACACCTTC.

The rearrangement links TRBV7-3 to TRBJ1-2, with TRBD1 matching over 8 bases. Germline V gene lookup returns CDR1 SGHTA and CDR2 FQGTGA. CDR3 length: 18 amino acids. V shed 1 base, J shed 4 bases, and the junction held 14 bases outside the gene matches. The CDR3 here is CASSLKRAWGQELYGYTF. The CDR3 DNA reads TGTGCCAGCAGCTTAAAAAGAGCTTGGGGACAGGAGCTCTATGGCTACACCTTC.

The chain uses TRBV7-2 and TRBJ2-7; 8 nucleotides line up with TRBD1. V shed 4 bases and J 3 bases; nucleotides not matched to a gene: 5. Germline lookup yields CDR1 SGHTA and CDR2 FQGNSA. The CDR3 has 14 residues. Here the CDR3 reads CASSWTGSNYEQYF. The CDR3 bases are TGTGCCAGCAGCTGGACAGGGAGCAACTACGAGCAGTACTTC.

The chain uses TRBV25-1 and TRBJ2-2, with TRBD1 as a possible D gene (6 bases). Germline CDR1 and CDR2: MGHDK and SYGVNS. Trimming pared 1 base from V and 4 bases from J, leaving 13 bases between. This CDR3 contains 16 residues. This CDR3 is CASSEWGQSTTGELFF. CDR3 DNA: TGTGCCAGCAGTGAATGGGGACAATCTACCACCGGGGAGCTGTTTTTT.

The rearrangement joins TRBV5-4 to TRBJ2-7; 7 bases are a match to TRBD2. Unmatched junction bases numbered 4, after V lost 0 bases and J lost 7 bases. The CDR3 has 13 residues. Per germline, CDR1 SGHNT and CDR2 YYREEE (reference sequence). Here the CDR3 DNA reads TGTGCCAGCAGCTTGGTTGGGGGAGGGGAGCAGTACTTC. Its translation: CASSLVGGGEQYF. The full variable domain, its missing parts supplied by reference TRBV5-4 and TRBJ2-7, is ETGVTQSPTHLIKTRGQQVTLRCSSQSGHNTVSWYQQALGQGPQFIFQYYREEENGRGNFPPRFSGLQFPNYSSELNVNALELDDSALYLCASSLVGGGEQYFGPGTRLTVT.

The chain uses TRBV28 and TRBJ1-6; no clear D gene. The CDR3 is 14 residues long. CDR1 is MDHEN, CDR2 SYDVKM, per germline. V lost 6 bases, J lost 4 bases, and 10 bases lay in between. The chain's CDR3 is CASSPTGYNSPLHF. In DNA form, the CDR3 reads TGTGCCAGCAGCCCGACGGGATATAATTCACCCCTCCACTTT.

The genes are TRBV9 and TRBJ2-2; 9 bases fit TRBD1. Germline CDR1 reads SGDLS; CDR2 reads YYNGEE. The CDR3 is 17 amino acids. The ends lost 0 bases at V and 2 bases at J; junction bases unmatched: 5. CDR3 nucleotide sequence: TGTGCCAGCAGCGTAGGAACAGGGGGCCGCAACACCGGGGAGCTGTTTTTT. Encoded protein: CASSVGTGGRNTGELFF.

This sequence joins TRBV7-2 and TRBJ2-7; D might be TRBD2 (6 bases). This CDR3 has 17 amino acids. V gave up 1 base and J gave up 3 bases, with 19 bases separating them. Germline-derived CDR1 and CDR2 are SGHTA and FQGNSA. CDR3 residues: CASSLVQGVAAGYEQYF. The CDR3, as DNA: TGTGCCAGCAGCTTAGTTCAGGGAGTAGCGGCCGGCTACGAGCAGTACTTC.

The rearrangement links TRBV28 to TRBJ1-2; TRBD1 matches 7 bases. Germline-derived CDR1 and CDR2 are MDHEN and SYDVKM. This CDR3 spans 16 amino acids. Unmatched junction bases numbered 13, after V lost 6 bases and J lost 3 bases. The CDR3 bases are TGTGCCAGCAGCCGCCTACTCTTACAGGGGCACTATGGCTACACCTTC. Amino acids: CASSRLLLQGHYGYTF.

This clone was detected only a few times. The CDR3 sequence is CAWSLIAGNTGELFF. CDR3 nucleotide sequence: TGTGCCTGGAGTCTAATAGCCGGGAACACCGGGGAGCTGTTTTTT. The chain couples TRBV30 to TRBJ2-2, with D unclear. Germline loops: CDR1 GTSNPN, CDR2 SVGIG (reference sequence). Trimming cost V 2 bases and J 1 base, with 11 bases left between them. CDR3 length equals 15 residues.

The chain employs TRBV9 and TRBJ2-2; 9 nucleotides agree with TRBD1. Germline V lookup: CDR1 SGDLS, CDR2 YYNGEE. V gave up 3 bases and J gave up 3 bases; unmatched junction bases: 3. This CDR3 comprises 15 residues. CDR3 residues: CASSATGGHTGELFF. As DNA, the CDR3 is TGTGCCAGCAGCGCAACAGGGGGCCACACCGGGGAGCTGTTTTTT.

The rearrangement links TRBV6-6 to TRBJ2-3; 9 bases line up with TRBD1. Per germline, CDR1 MNHNY and CDR2 SVGAGI (reference sequence). J was trimmed by 0 bases and V by 5 bases; bases with no gene match: 12. The CDR3 runs to 18 residues. The CDR3 nucleotides read TGTGCCAGCAGTCCCAAACCAAGCGGACAGGGGAGCACAGATACGCAGTATTTT. It encodes CASSPKPSGQGSTDTQYF.

This clone came up a few times. This rearrangement joins TRBV6-5 to TRBJ1-5; 8 bases line up with TRBD1. V lost 6 bases, J lost 4 bases, and 5 bases stayed unmatched. Germline CDR1 MNHEY, CDR2 SVGAGI. This CDR3 has 14 residues. CDR3 bases: TGTGCCAGCAGCGGGACAGGAAGTAATCAGCCCCAGCATTTT. Protein: CASSGTGSNQPQHF.

The table lists this clone with a few counts. This chain uses TRBV15 with TRBJ2-1; 7 bases are a match to TRBD1. The trim removed 0 bases at V and 4 bases at J, leaving 6 bases unmatched. CDR1 and CDR2 from the germline V gene are LNHNV and YYDKDF (reference sequence). The CDR3 length is 16 residues. The CDR3 reads CATSRDLGQRYNEQFF. The CDR3 DNA is TGTGCCACCAGCAGAGATCTGGGACAGCGTTACAATGAGCAGTTCTTC.

The genes are TRBV7-2 and TRBJ2-3; TRBD1 is a possible D gene (6 bases). CDR3 length equals 14 residues. Germline V gives CDR1 SGHTA, CDR2 FQGNSA. Trimming cost V 3 bases and J 6 bases, with 13 bases left between them. The CDR3 region is CASSLEVRGDTQYF. CDR3 sequence (DNA): TGTGCCAGCAGCTTGGAGGTCAGGGGCGATACGCAGTATTTT. Full variable domain (outside the CDR3, taken from reference TRBV7-2 and TRBJ2-3): GAGVSQSPSNKVTEKGKDVELRCDPISGHTALYWYRQSLGQGLEFLIYFQGNSAPDKSGLPSDRFSAERTGGSVSTLTIQRTQQEDSAVYLCASSLEVRGDTQYFGPGTRLTVL.

The rearrangement joins TRBV28 to TRBJ2-7, with 12 bases aligning to TRBD2. The V and J ends lost 6 bases and 4 bases, in that order; junction bases with no gene match: 7. Germline CDR1 MDHEN, CDR2 SYDVKM. The CDR3 is 15 residues long. The CDR3 here is CASRPSTSGGYEQYF. The CDR3 region has the DNA TGTGCCAGCAGGCCCTCGACTAGCGGGGGATACGAGCAGTACTTC.